The following is a T cell receptor (beta chain) sequence with its context. Its cognate antigen is unknown. The sample is drawn from a study of cytomegalovirus exposure and HLA in healthy donors. Broader study findings: Further analysis, carried out later, found HLA-associated TCR beta chains more clonally expanded than equally common other chains.

Primers included in the PCR were 60 Vbeta and 13 Jbeta primers. Clones were sequenced by immunoSEQ multiplex PCR, and TCRdb holds only the in-frame ones, with some missing. Of about 180,000 clones listed, under 85% are singletons. After removal of 5 bases from V and 3 bases from J, the junction contained 5 bases not matched to a gene. Germline V gives CDR1 SNHLY, CDR2 FYNNEI. The CDR3 is 14 amino acids. This chain joins TRBV2 and TRBJ2-7; 9 nucleotides line up with TRBD1. The source material was PBMCs. This sequence was found in a human donor in good health. Here the CDR3 reads CASSSLGQGYEQYF. Here the CDR3 DNA reads TGTGCCAGCAGTAGCCTGGGACAGGGCTACGAGCAGTACTTC.